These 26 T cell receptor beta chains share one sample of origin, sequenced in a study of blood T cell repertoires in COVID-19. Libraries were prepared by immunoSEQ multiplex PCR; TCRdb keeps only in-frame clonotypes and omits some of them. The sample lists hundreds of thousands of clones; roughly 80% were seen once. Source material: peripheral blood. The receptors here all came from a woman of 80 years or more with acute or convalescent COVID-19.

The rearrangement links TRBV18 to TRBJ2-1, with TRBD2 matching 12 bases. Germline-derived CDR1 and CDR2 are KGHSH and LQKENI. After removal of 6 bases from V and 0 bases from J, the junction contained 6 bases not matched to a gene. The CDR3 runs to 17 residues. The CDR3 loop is CASSLTSGGSSYNEQFF. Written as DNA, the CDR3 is TGTGCCAGCTCTCTGACTAGCGGGGGAAGCTCCTACAATGAGCAGTTCTTC.

The CDR3 protein is CASSYGTGKDGYTF. The CDR3 region has the DNA TGTGCCAGCAGTTACGGGACAGGGAAGGATGGCTACACCTTC. The chain employs TRBV6-5 and TRBJ1-2; 9 nucleotides match TRBD1. This CDR3 region has 14 residues. Germline CDR1 reads MNHEY; CDR2 reads SVGAGI. The V gene end was trimmed by 2 bases and the J gene end by 6 bases; junction bases not matched to a gene: 4.

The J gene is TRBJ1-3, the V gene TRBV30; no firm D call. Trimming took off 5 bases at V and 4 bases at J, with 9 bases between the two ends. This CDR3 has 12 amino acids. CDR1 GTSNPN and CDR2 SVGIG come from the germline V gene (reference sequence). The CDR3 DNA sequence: TGTGCCTGGCGCCGCGGGGGAAACACCATATATTTT. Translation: CAWRRGGNTIYF.

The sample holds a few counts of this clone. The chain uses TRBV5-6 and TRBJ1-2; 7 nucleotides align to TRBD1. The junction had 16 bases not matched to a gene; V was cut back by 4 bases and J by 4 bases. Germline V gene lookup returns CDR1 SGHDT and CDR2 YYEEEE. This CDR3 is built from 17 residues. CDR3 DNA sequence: TGTGCCAGCAGCCCCTCCCCCAGGGGGGCGAACCTCTATGGCTACACCTTC. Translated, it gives CASSPSPRGANLYGYTF. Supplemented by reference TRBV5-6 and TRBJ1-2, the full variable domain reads DAGVTQSPTHLIKTRGQQVTLRCSPKSGHDTVSWYQQALGQGPQFIFQYYEEEERQRGNFPDRFSGHQFPNYSSELNVNALLLGDSALYLCASSPSPRGANLYGYTFGSGTRLTVV.

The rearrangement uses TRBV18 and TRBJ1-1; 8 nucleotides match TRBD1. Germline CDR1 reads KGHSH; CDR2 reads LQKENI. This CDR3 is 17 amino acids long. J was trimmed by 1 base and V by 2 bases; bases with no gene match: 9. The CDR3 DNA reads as TGTGCCAGCTCACCAATTTGGCAGGGGGCGTCGAACACTGAAGCTTTCTTT. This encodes CASSPIWQGASNTEAFF.

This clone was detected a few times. CDR3 protein: CASSLRQGDEQYF. The CDR3 DNA reads as TGTGCCAGCAGCTTAAGACAGGGCGACGAGCAGTACTTC. The chain uses TRBV7-3 and TRBJ2-7; 7 nucleotides match TRBD1. V was clipped by 1 base and J by 5 bases; unmatched bases: 2. The CDR3 has 13 residues. Germline CDR1 is SGHTA and CDR2 is FQGTGA.

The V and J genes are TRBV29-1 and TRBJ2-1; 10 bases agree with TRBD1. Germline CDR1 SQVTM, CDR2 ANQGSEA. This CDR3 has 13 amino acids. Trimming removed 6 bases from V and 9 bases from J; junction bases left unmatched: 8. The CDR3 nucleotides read TGCAGCGTACTGCGGGACAGGGGTAGTGAGCAGTTCTTC. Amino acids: CSVLRDRGSEQFF.

The CDR3: CASRGSRGTKNIQYF. The CDR3 DNA reads TGTGCCAGCAGAGGCAGCAGGGGGACCAAAAACATTCAGTACTTC. The gene calls are TRBV28 and TRBJ2-4; 7 nucleotides align to TRBD1. Per germline, CDR1 MDHEN and CDR2 SYDVKM. Trimming cost V 6 bases and J 2 bases; bases outside gene matches: 7. This CDR3 comprises 15 residues.

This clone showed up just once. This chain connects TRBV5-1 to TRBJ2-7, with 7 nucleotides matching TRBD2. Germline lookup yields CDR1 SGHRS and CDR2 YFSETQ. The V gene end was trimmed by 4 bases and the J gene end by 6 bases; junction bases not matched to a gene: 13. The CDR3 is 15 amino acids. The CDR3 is CASSRYWGEGSEQYF. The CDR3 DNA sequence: TGCGCCAGCAGCAGATATTGGGGGGAGGGGTCCGAGCAGTACTTC.

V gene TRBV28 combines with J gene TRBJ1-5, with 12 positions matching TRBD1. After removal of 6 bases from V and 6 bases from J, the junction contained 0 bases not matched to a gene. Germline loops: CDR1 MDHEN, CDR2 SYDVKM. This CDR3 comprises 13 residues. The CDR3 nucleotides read TGTGCCAGCAGGGGACAGGGGGCTCAGCCCCAGCATTTT. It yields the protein CASRGQGAQPQHF. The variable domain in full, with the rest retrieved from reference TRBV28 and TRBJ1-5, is DVKVTQSSRYLVKRTGEKVFLECVQDMDHENMFWYRQDPGLGLRLIYFSYDVKMKEKGDIPEGYSVSREKKERFSLILESASTNQTSMYLCASRGQGAQPQHFGDGTRLSIL.

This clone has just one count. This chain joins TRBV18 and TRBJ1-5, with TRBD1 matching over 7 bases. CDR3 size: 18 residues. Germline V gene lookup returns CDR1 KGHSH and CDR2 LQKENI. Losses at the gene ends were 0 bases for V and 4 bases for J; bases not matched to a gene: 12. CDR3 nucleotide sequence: TGTGCCAGCTCACCACCGAGGGGGCCGGGACAACCGAATCAGCCCCAGCATTTT. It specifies CASSPPRGPGQPNQPQHF.

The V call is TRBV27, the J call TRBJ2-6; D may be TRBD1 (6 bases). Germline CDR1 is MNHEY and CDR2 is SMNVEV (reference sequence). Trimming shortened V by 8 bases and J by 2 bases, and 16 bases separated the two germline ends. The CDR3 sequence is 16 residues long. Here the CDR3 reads CASGALGAAGANVLTF. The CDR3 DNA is TGTGCCAGCGGAGCTTTGGGGGCAGCTGGGGCCAACGTCCTGACTTTC.

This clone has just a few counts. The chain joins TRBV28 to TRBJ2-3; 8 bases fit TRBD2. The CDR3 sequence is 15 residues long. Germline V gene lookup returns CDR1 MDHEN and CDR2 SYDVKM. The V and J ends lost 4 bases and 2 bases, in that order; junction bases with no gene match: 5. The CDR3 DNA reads TGTGCCAGCAGTTCCGGGACTAGAGACACAGATACGCAGTATTTT. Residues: CASSSGTRDTDTQYF.

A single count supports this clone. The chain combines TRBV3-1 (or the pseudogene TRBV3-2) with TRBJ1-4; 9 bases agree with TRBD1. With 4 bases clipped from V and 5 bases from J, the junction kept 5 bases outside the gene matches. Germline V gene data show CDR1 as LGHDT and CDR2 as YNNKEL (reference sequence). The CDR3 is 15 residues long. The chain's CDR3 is CASSLAGTGNEKLFF. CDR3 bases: TGTGCCAGCAGCCTAGCCGGGACAGGGAATGAAAAACTGTTTTTT.

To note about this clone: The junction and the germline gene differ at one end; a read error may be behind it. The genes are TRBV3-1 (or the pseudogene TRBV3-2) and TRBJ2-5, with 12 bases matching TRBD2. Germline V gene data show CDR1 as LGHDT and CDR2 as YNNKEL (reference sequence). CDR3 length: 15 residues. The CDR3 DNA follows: TGTGCCAGCAGCCAAGATGCACTAGCGGGGGGCCCTCGCCACTTC. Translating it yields CASSQDALAGGPRHF.

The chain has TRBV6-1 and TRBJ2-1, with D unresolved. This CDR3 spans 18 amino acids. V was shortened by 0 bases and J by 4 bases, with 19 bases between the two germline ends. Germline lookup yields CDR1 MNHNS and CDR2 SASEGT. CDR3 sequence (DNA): TGTGCCAGCAGTGAAGCATTGGTTCCCACCATTACTTACAATGAGCAGTTCTTC. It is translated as CASSEALVPTITYNEQFF.

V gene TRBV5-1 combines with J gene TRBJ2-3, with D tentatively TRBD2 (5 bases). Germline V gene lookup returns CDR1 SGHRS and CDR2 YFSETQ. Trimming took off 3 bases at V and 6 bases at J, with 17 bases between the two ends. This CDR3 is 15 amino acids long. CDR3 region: CASSSPGPGIDTQYF. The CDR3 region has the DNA TGCGCCAGCAGCTCTCCAGGACCCGGGATCGATACGCAGTATTTT.

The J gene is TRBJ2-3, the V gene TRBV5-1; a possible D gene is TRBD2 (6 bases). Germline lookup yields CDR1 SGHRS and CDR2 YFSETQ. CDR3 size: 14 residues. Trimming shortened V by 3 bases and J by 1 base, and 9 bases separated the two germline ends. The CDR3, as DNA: TGCGCCAGCAGCTGGGACTCCGGCACAGATACGCAGTATTTT. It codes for CASSWDSGTDTQYF.

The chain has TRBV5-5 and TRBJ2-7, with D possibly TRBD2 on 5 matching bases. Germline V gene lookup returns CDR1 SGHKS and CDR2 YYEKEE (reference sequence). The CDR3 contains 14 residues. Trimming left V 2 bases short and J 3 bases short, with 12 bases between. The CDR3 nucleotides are TGTGCCAGCAGCTTACTAGGCGGATACTACGAGCAGTACTTC. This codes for CASSLLGGYYEQYF.

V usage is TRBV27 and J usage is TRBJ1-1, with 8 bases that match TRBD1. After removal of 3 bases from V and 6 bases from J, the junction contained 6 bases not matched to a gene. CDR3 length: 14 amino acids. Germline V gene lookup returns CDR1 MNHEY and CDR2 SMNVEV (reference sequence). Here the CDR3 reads CASSLDRENAEAFF. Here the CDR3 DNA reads TGTGCCAGCAGTTTGGACAGGGAAAATGCTGAAGCTTTCTTT.

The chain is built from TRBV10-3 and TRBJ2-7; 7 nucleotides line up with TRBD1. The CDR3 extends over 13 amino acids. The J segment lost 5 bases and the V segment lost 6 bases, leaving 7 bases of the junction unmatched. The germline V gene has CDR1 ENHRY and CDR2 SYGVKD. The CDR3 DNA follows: TGTGCCATCAGGACCAGACAGGGCGACGAGCAGTACTTC. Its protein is CAIRTRQGDEQYF.

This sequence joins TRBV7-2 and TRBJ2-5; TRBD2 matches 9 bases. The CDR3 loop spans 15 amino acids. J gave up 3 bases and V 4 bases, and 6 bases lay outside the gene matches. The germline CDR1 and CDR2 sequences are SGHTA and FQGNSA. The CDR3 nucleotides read TGTGCCAGCAGCTATGGCGGGGGGGAAAAAGAGACCCAGTACTTC. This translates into CASSYGGGEKETQYF.

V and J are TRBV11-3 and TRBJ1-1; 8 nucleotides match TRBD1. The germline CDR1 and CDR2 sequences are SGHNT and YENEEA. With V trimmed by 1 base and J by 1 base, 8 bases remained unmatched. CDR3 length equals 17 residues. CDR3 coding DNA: TGTGCCAGCAGCTTAGGTGTCGCCGGGACAGGGAACACTGAAGCTTTCTTT. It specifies CASSLGVAGTGNTEAFF.

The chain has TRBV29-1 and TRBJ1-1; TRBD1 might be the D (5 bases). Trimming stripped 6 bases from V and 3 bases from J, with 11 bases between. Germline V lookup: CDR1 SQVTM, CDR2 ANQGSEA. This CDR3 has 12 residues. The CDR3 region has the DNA TGCAGCGTGAGTCAGGGTGACACTGAAGCTTTCTTT. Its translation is CSVSQGDTEAFF.

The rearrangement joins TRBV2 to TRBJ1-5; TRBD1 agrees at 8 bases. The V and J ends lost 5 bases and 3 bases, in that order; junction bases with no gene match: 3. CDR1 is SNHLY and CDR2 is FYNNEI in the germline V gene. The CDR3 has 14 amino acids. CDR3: CASSWTGNNQPQHF. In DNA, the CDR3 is TGTGCCAGCAGTTGGACAGGGAACAATCAGCCCCAGCATTTT.

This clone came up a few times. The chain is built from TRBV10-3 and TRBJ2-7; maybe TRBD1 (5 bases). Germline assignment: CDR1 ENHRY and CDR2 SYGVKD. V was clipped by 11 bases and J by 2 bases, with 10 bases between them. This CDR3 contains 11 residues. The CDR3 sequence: CAVQGTYEQYF. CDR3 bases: TGTGCCGTTCAGGGAACCTACGAGCAGTACTTC.